The T cell receptor beta chain described here comes from a study of spatial heterogeneity in lung cancer. About the study: Samples were obtained from around 72 donors, all untreated early-stage non-small cell lung cancer patients.

This CDR3 spans 15 amino acids. CDR1 is LGHNA, CDR2 YSLEER, per germline. The V and J ends lost 5 bases and 1 base respectively, with 14 bases between them. Overall study results and limits: Follow-up blood showed ubiquitous expanded tumor TCRs less than blood at resection did.

By share, this clonotype counts as medium-sized (0.01 to 0.1%). Its specificity is not known. Time point indicated: blood at routine non-recurrence follow-up after resection. Carried by each TCR cDNA molecule was a unique molecular identifier. Via MiXCR, TCRdb re-called the 5' RACE reads, giving one row per CDR3 protein. The sample records 8,000 to 10,000 distinct CDR3 sequences, about 23% being singletons. The origin of this receptor is a female donor with early-stage non-small cell lung cancer. The chain links TRBV4-3 to TRBJ1-1; D gene ambiguous. The sample in question was PBMCs, obtained at follow-up. The DNA for the CDR3 is TGCGCCAGCAGCGCGAAAGACCGCGGGAACACTGAAGCTTTCTTT. Protein sequence: CASSAKDRGNTEAFF.